Below, one T cell receptor beta chain is given with its context. This clone's antigen is unknown. No much larger clone exists at a distance of one base, and base qualities are not known. The CDR3 measures 13 amino acids from cysteine to phenylalanine. Only CDR3 DNA remains: 39 bases, in frame from the first base. CDR1 LNHDA and CDR2 SQIVND were looked up in the germline V gene (reference sequence). Relative to germline, V is 4 bases shorter and J is 1 base shorter, with 7 bases between their ends. The sample comes from a study of lymphopenia after photon versus proton radiotherapy (dated by TCRdb to 2018 to 2020). The study in broad terms: The immunological effects of photon versus proton radiation therapy were compared in patients with gastrointestinal tumors who developed high-grade lymphopenia. The roughly 21 patients in the cohort had gastrointestinal tumors, were treated with either photon or proton therapy, and subsequently developed lymphopenia. The study was designed to characterize how the impact on the immune system differs between the two radiation modalities. General findings and caveats noted by the study authors: Relative stability during treatment was observed in proton-treated patients, whereas loss of naive T cells and TCR diversity and gain of effector/memory populations were observed in photon-treated patients. The survival association was assessed only in patients who died, and the authors presented better survival with proton therapy as a possibility rather than a demonstrated result. After the lymphocyte count nadir, repertoires from photon-treated patients showed oligoclonal expansion, particularly of CD8+ Temra cells, and this expansion drove the decline in diversity. Across the cohort, an inverse correlation was found between a larger post-nadir drop in TCR diversity and overall survival time among patients who died.

Libraries were constructed by the immunoSEQ multiplex PCR assay. T cell repertoires were profiled by deep sequencing of rearranged TCR beta loci, alongside multiparametric flow cytometry. TCRdb's version of the immuneACCESS table is confined to in-frame rearrangements and falls short of the full clone set. An unresolved V gene accounts for under half of the shortfall where checked; the remainder is of unknown origin. A total of 10,000 to 15,000 clones appear in this sample, about 87% of them only once. Of the sample, roughly 3.5% is held by the ten largest clones. The receptor's source is a man aged 60-69 years with pancreatic cancer. Sequencing used peripheral blood, obtained from a patient treated with photon-based radiotherapy. The V gene is TRBV19 and the J gene is TRBJ1-1, with no confidently assigned D gene. The CDR3 loop reads CASSTRENTEAFF. The DNA reads as follows: TGTGCCAGTAGTACTCGGGAGAACACTGAAGCTTTCTTT.